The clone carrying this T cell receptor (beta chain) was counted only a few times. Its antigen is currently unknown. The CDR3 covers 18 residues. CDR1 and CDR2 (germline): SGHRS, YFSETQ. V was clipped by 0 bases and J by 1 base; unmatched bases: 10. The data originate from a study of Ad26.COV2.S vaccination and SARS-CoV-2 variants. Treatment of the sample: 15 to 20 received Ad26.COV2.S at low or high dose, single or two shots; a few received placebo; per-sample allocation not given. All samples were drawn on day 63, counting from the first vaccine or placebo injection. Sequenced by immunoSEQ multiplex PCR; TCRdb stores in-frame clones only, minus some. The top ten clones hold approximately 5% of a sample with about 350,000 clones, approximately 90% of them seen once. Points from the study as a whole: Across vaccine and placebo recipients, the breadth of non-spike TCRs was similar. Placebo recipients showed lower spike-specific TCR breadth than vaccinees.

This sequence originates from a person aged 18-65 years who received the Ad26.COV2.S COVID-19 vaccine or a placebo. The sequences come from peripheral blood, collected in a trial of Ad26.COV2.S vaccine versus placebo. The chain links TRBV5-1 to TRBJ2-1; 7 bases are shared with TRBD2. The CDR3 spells CASSLDLFAGASYNEQFF. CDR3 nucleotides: TGCGCCAGCAGCTTGGATCTTTTTGCGGGAGCGTCCTACAATGAGCAGTTCTTC. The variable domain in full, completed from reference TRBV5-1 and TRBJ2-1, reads KAGVTQTPRYLIKTRGQQVTLSCSPISGHRSVSWYQQTPGQGLQFLFEYFSETQRNKGNFPGRFSGRQFSNSRSEMNVSTLELGDSALYLCASSLDLFAGASYNEQFFGPGTRLTVL.